This TCR beta chain is from a study of T cells and Merkel cell carcinoma outcomes. Repertoires were generated with immunoSEQ multiplex PCR, while TCRdb's copy carries only in-frame clones and drops some. The sample lists about 2,000 clones, about nine tenths occurring once. As regards this clone: Its antigen is undetermined.

Study-wide results and limits: Repertoire plus T-cell density reportedly predicted Merkel cell carcinoma outcomes.

The CDR3 contains 16 residues. V was shortened by 4 bases and J by 0 bases, with 16 bases between the two germline ends. The germline gives CDR1 PRHDT, CDR2 FYEKMQ (reference sequence). The sequence was obtained from a human donor with Merkel cell carcinoma. Sequenced sample: tumor tissue from Merkel cell carcinoma. The rearrangement joins TRBV13 to TRBJ2-7; D remains ambiguous. The CDR3 DNA reads as TGTGCCAGCAGCTCCCGAACAGTCCCTCGCTCCTACGAGCAGTACTTC. Its translation is CASSSRTVPRSYEQYF.